The rows below give T cell receptor beta chains drawn from one sample of a study of shared T cell receptors in the human thymus. TCRdb's copy holds only in-frame clones and misses some; the assay was immunoSEQ multiplex PCR. The sample carries some 720,000 clones, roughly 90% recorded once. The sample was also linked to a second study, of human thymus T cells.

Sample: thymocytes. The receptors were sampled from a boy under two years old with a congenital heart defect. Both conserved end residues are part of each CDR3. The D gene is left open where the match is weak. Clone size is stated in some rows and not others, as once, few, many or a class when expanded.

V: TRBV9; J: TRBJ2-7; D: NA; size: NA; CDR3: CASSPLPSSYEQYF; DNA: TGTGCCAGCAGCCCTCTGCCTAGCTCCTACGAGCAGTACTTC
V: TRBV28; J: TRBJ1-5; D: NA; size: NA; CDR3: CASSLGPKNQPQHF; DNA: TGTGCCAGCAGTTTGGGGCCGAAGAATCAGCCCCAGCATTTT
V: TRBV5-6; J: TRBJ2-7; D: NA; size: few; CDR3: CASSLSTLDSRSSYEQYF; DNA: TGTGCCAGCAGCTTGTCTACTCTGGACTCAAGGAGCTCCTACGAGCAGTACTTC
V: TRBV4-3; J: TRBJ1-2; D: TRBD1; size: NA; CDR3: CASRGSGTGVNYGYTF; DNA: TGCGCCAGCAGGGGATCCGGGACAGGGGTCAACTATGGCTACACCTTC
V: TRBV12-2; J: TRBJ2-1; D: NA; size: NA; CDR3: CASRFWTSRHNEQFF; DNA: TGTGCAAGTCGCTTCTGGACTAGCCGACACAATGAGCAGTTCTTC
V: TRBV6-1; J: TRBJ2-7; D: NA; size: NA; CDR3: CASSELETHSYEQYF; DNA: TGTGCCAGCAGTGAATTAGAGACTCACTCCTACGAGCAGTACTTC
V: TRBV4-1; J: TRBJ1-1; D: NA; size: NA; CDR3: CASSQEKGRRAGPTEAFF; DNA: TGCGCCAGCAGCCAAGAAAAAGGAAGGAGGGCCGGGCCCACTGAAGCTTTCTTT
V: TRBV28; J: TRBJ2-1; D: TRBD2; size: few; CDR3: CASSGWREQGEQFF; DNA: TGTGCCAGCAGTGGGTGGCGGGAGCAGGGCGAGCAGTTCTTC
V: TRBV15; J: TRBJ2-5; D: NA; size: NA; CDR3: CATSRESREETQYF; DNA: TGTGCCACCAGCAGAGAGAGCAGGGAAGAGACCCAGTACTTC
V: TRBV6-5; J: TRBJ1-2; D: TRBD1; size: NA; CDR3: CASRSDRVLYGYTF; DNA: TGTGCCAGCAGGTCAGACAGGGTGTTATATGGCTACACCTTC
V: TRBV5-1; J: TRBJ2-7; D: TRBD1; size: NA; CDR3: CASSTPGQGSYEQYF; DNA: TGCGCCAGCAGCACCCCGGGACAGGGTTCCTACGAGCAGTACTTC
V: TRBV27; J: TRBJ2-3; D: TRBD2; size: NA; CDR3: CASSPRGAGVPDTQYF; DNA: TGTGCCAGCAGTCCTCGTGGGGCGGGAGTTCCAGATACGCAGTATTTT
V: TRBV27; J: TRBJ2-1; D: TRBD2; size: few; CDR3: CASNPSGSSYNEQFF; DNA: TGTGCCAGCAACCCTAGCGGGAGCTCCTACAATGAGCAGTTCTTC
V: TRBV5-1; J: TRBJ2-1; D: TRBD2; size: NA; CDR3: CASTRTRGNNEQFF; DNA: TGCGCCAGTACCCGGACTAGAGGGAACAATGAGCAGTTCTTC
V: TRBV5-1; J: TRBJ2-1; D: TRBD1; size: NA; CDR3: CASSLGTGGKGDLYNEQFF; DNA: TGCGCCAGCAGCTTGGGGACAGGGGGAAAGGGGGACCTTTACAATGAGCAGTTCTTC
V: TRBV29-1; J: TRBJ2-1; D: TRBD2; size: NA; CDR3: CSVTGLGNEQFF; DNA: TGCAGCGTGACCGGACTAGGCAATGAGCAGTTCTTC
V: TRBV6-5; J: TRBJ2-7; D: NA; size: once; CDR3: CASSCPPRGVVEQYF; DNA: TGTGCCAGCAGTTGCCCCCCCAGGGGGGTCGTCGAGCAGTACTTC
V: TRBV27; J: TRBJ2-1; D: NA; size: NA; CDR3: CASSLAQEQFF; DNA: TGTGCCAGCAGTTTAGCGCAAGAGCAGTTCTTC
V: TRBV6-6; J: TRBJ2-1; D: TRBD2; size: NA; CDR3: CASIGAGGLSYNEQFF; DNA: TGTGCCAGCATAGGGGCGGGAGGGCTTTCCTACAATGAGCAGTTCTTC
V: TRBV19; J: TRBJ2-5; D: NA; size: NA; CDR3: CASSQTGRETQYF; DNA: TGTGCCAGTAGCCAGACAGGAAGGGAGACCCAGTACTTC
V: TRBV4-2; J: TRBJ2-5; D: TRBD1; size: NA; CDR3: CASSGQGARETQYF; DNA: TGTGCCAGCTCGGGACAGGGGGCGCGGGAGACCCAGTACTTC
V: TRBV28; J: TRBJ2-3; D: TRBD2; size: NA; CDR3: CASGTSGRVDTQYF; DNA: TGTGCCAGCGGGACTAGCGGGAGGGTAGATACGCAGTATTTT
V: TRBV27; J: TRBJ2-3; D: TRBD1; size: NA; CDR3: CASSRDSLIRTDTQYF; DNA: TGTGCCAGCAGCCGGGACAGCCTGATACGCACAGATACGCAGTATTTT
V: TRBV4-3; J: TRBJ2-6; D: NA; size: few; CDR3: CASSQDPWRGVLTF; DNA: TGCGCCAGCAGCCAAGATCCATGGAGGGGCGTCCTGACTTTC
V: TRBV2; J: TRBJ2-1; D: NA; size: NA; CDR3: CAQGSPRGQFF; DNA: TGTGCCCAAGGGAGCCCCCGGGGGCAGTTCTTC
V: TRBV27; J: TRBJ1-1; D: NA; size: NA; CDR3: CASLQGTEAFF; DNA: TGTGCCAGCCTACAGGGCACTGAAGCTTTCTTT
V: TRBV27; J: TRBJ2-4; D: NA; size: NA; CDR3: CASSPDRAKNIQYF; DNA: TGTGCCAGCAGTCCGGACAGAGCCAAAAACATTCAGTACTTC
V: TRBV28; J: TRBJ2-3; D: NA; size: NA; CDR3: CASSPRAGITDTQYF; DNA: TGTGCCAGCAGCCCTAGGGCGGGAATTACAGATACGCAGTATTTT
V: TRBV15; J: TRBJ1-5; D: NA; size: NA; CDR3: CATSRGGSQPQHF; DNA: TGTGCCACCAGCAGAGGGGGCTCTCAGCCCCAGCATTTT
V: TRBV6-4; J: TRBJ2-3; D: NA; size: few; CDR3: CASSDESGTDTQYF; DNA: TGTGCCAGCAGTGACGAAAGCGGCACAGATACGCAGTATTTT
V: TRBV6-4; J: TRBJ2-4; D: TRBD1; size: NA; CDR3: CASPPPGQGAIKAKNIQYF; DNA: TGTGCCAGCCCCCCTCCGGGACAGGGGGCAATTAAGGCCAAAAACATTCAGTACTTC
V: TRBV6-6; J: TRBJ1-3; D: TRBD1; size: NA; CDR3: CASSLTTGSRNTIYF; DNA: TGTGCCAGCAGTTTAACGACAGGGTCCCGAAACACCATATATTTT
V: TRBV6-4; J: TRBJ1-2; D: TRBD1; size: NA; CDR3: CASSCQGADYGYTF; DNA: TGTGCCAGCAGTTGCCAGGGGGCTGACTATGGCTACACCTTC
V: TRBV19; J: TRBJ2-7; D: TRBD1; size: few; CDR3: CASSINRTGDGEQYF; DNA: TGTGCCAGTAGTATAAACCGGACAGGGGATGGTGAGCAGTACTTC
V: TRBV11-3; J: TRBJ2-2; D: NA; size: NA; CDR3: CASSPREWRENTGELFF; DNA: TGTGCCAGCAGCCCCCGGGAGTGGCGGGAGAACACCGGGGAGCTGTTTTTT
V: TRBV5-4; J: TRBJ2-5; D: TRBD1; size: NA; CDR3: CASSLGGQYQETQYF; DNA: TGTGCCAGCAGCTTGGGGGGACAGTACCAAGAGACCCAGTACTTC
V: TRBV29-1; J: TRBJ2-2; D: TRBD2; size: NA; CDR3: CSVGGEGGELFF; DNA: TGCAGCGTTGGCGGGGAGGGCGGGGAGCTGTTTTTT
V: TRBV4-2; J: TRBJ2-1; D: TRBD2; size: NA; CDR3: CASSQEGATSGGINEQFF; DNA: TGTGCCAGCAGCCAAGAAGGGGCAACTAGCGGCGGTATCAATGAGCAGTTCTTC
V: TRBV5-6; J: TRBJ1-4; D: NA; size: few; CDR3: CASSLQEATNEKLFF; DNA: TGTGCCAGCAGCTTGCAGGAAGCAACTAATGAAAAACTGTTTTTT
V: TRBV7-9; J: TRBJ2-1; D: NA; size: NA; CDR3: CASSLVTSPNEQFF; DNA: TGTGCCAGCAGCTTAGTAACTAGCCCAAATGAGCAGTTCTTC
V: TRBV4-2; J: TRBJ2-2; D: TRBD1; size: few; CDR3: CASSQGDRGSAGELFF; DNA: TGTGCCAGCAGCCAGGGGGACAGGGGTTCTGCCGGGGAGCTGTTTTTT
V: TRBV28; J: TRBJ2-7; D: TRBD2; size: NA; CDR3: CASSPRSLCKREAPTYEQYF; DNA: TGTGCCAGCAGTCCTCGGTCCCTATGTAAGCGGGAGGCCCCGACCTACGAGCAGTACTTC
V: TRBV2; J: TRBJ2-2; D: NA; size: NA; CDR3: CASSPLSGGTGELFF; DNA: TGTGCCAGCAGCCCCCTCTCGGGCGGGACCGGGGAGCTGTTTTTT